The T cell receptor beta chain described here comes from a study of T cell repertoires in cytomegalovirus infection. Across the whole study: CMV infection together with matching HLA type was indicated by public TCR beta signatures.

The study's findings and limits: HLA-C-restricted CMV clonotypes gave the most frequent clonotype in two of eight donors. Cumulative public TCR beta family frequency identified CMV carriers with the relevant HLA.

In the case of this clonotype: Its target is unknown.

TCRdb analysed the reads with MiXCR anew, one entry per CDR3 protein. The sample lists about 150,000 distinct CDR3 sequences; around 30% were seen once. Trimming removed 4 bases from V and 0 bases from J, with 6 bases in between. The CDR3 has 14 residues. Germline V gene data show CDR1 as MNHNY and CDR2 as SVGAGI (reference sequence). The receptor's source is a human donor in good health (CMV status not recorded). Some clones in this sample may be carry-over from other donors' samples. The chain joins TRBV6-6 to TRBJ2-2; D gene ambiguous. The source material was CD8+ T cells from cultured PBMCs, sampled from culture after CMV antigen stimulation. CDR3 residues: CASSSISNTGELFF. The CDR3 nucleotides are TGTGCCAGCAGTTCCATATCGAACACCGGGGAGCTGTTTTTT.